The T cell receptor beta chain under discussion was sequenced for a study of T cells in localized non-small cell lung cancer. General study points: A single tumor region was sequenced, leaving heterogeneity possible. Uninvolved adjacent lung had higher T cell clonality than tumor and all other tissues.

Assay used: immunoSEQ multiplex PCR; TCRdb lists only in-frame clones, some missing. The sample contains approximately 21,000 clones, approximately 86% of which appear only once. Note on this clone: The antigen is not known.

CDR1 is SGHRS, CDR2 YFSETQ, per germline. This CDR3 is built from 13 residues. Trimming left V 3 bases short and J 5 bases short, with 11 bases between. The sequenced sample was peripheral blood mononuclear cells, obtained before any cancer treatment. The source is a male donor aged 60 or over with stage II lung adenocarcinoma. The chain combines TRBV5-1 with TRBJ1-1, with D perhaps matching TRBD1 (5 bases). CDR3 nucleotides: TGCGCCAGCAGCTCGGACCGGGGGACTGAAGCTTTCTTT. It is translated as CASSSDRGTEAFF.